The 5 T cell receptor beta chains below were found in one sample sequenced in a study of blood T cells in healthy people across ages. A second PCR, run for about 7 to 11 cycles, used a sample-barcoded 5' primer plus a J-beta primer mix. A single record per CDR3 protein comes from TCRdb applying MiXCR to the 5' RACE reads. This table holds 660,000 or so distinct CDR3 sequences, roughly three fifths found once. The sample taken for sequencing was blood. The receptors shown here come from a man in his 60s in good health.

Regarding this clonotype: Germline and junction disagree at one end, which may indicate a read error. For the CDR3, the DNA is TGTGCCAGCAGTTACTCAGTATTCTCCTATAATGAGCAGTTCTTC. This encodes CASSYSVFSYNEQFF. This chain connects TRBV6-5 to TRBJ2-1, with D unclear. The germline V gene has CDR1 MNHEY and CDR2 SVGAGI. CDR3 size: 15 residues.

V and J are TRBV7-2 and TRBJ2-1; D possibly matches TRBD1 or TRBD2 (7 bases each). Germline assignment: CDR1 SGHTA and CDR2 FQGNSA. Deletions cut 5 bases from V and 7 bases from J, with 12 bases between. The CDR3 is 13 amino acids. The DNA for the CDR3 is TGTGCCAGCAGCCAGGGGGGGACAAATGAGCAGTTCTTC. Translated: CASSQGGTNEQFF. Full variable domain (missing parts from reference TRBV7-2 and TRBJ2-1): GAGVSQSPSNKVTEKGKDVELRCDPISGHTALYWYRQSLGQGLEFLIYFQGNSAPDKSGLPSDRFSAERTGGSVSTLTIQRTQQEDSAVYLCASSQGGTNEQFFGPGTRLTVL.

The genes are TRBV20-1 and TRBJ2-3, with 8 bases aligning to TRBD2. The V and J ends lost 5 bases and 3 bases, in that order; junction bases with no gene match: 7. The CDR3 loop spans 14 amino acids. Germline V gives CDR1 DFQATT, CDR2 SNEGSKA (reference sequence). CDR3 region: CSALPSGGTDTQYF. In DNA form, the CDR3 reads TGCAGTGCTCTTCCATCGGGGGGGACAGATACGCAGTATTTT.

V gene TRBV20-1 combines with J gene TRBJ1-2, with 8 bases lining up with TRBD1. Germline CDR1 DFQATT, CDR2 SNEGSKA (reference sequence). The CDR3 has 14 amino acids. V shed 4 bases, J shed 4 bases, and the junction held 8 bases outside the gene matches. CDR3 sequence reads: CSATIPGGGYGYTF. The CDR3 coding sequence is TGCAGTGCTACGATACCAGGGGGCGGCTATGGCTACACCTTC.

This chain connects TRBV4-1 to TRBJ2-6, with TRBD1 identical over 9 bases. The CDR3 is 19 amino acids. Unmatched junction bases numbered 10, after V lost 0 bases and J lost 4 bases. Per the germline V gene, CDR1 is MGHRA and CDR2 is YSYEKL. As DNA, the CDR3 is TGCGCCAGCAGCCAAGATATGCGGACAGGGGTACCCGGGGCCAACGTCCTGACTTTC. Translation gives CASSQDMRTGVPGANVLTF.